The following is a TCR beta chain sequence with its context. TCRdb keeps only in-frame clones here, not all; method: immunoSEQ multiplex PCR. The data contain some 27,000 clones, 85% to 95% of them seen just once; the ten biggest clones take up approximately 0.39%. The data are from a study of T cell changes during pregnancy in multiple sclerosis. CDR3 length: 11 amino acids. With 7 bases clipped from V and 12 bases from J, the junction kept 4 bases outside the gene matches. Germline lookup yields CDR1 MGHDK and CDR2 SYGVNS. The receptor's source is a female donor with multiple sclerosis, enrolled in a pregnancy study. The genes are TRBV25-1 and TRBJ2-1; 9 bases fit TRBD1. The material was CD4+ T cells from peripheral blood mononuclear cells, obtained after pregnancy. The CDR3 protein is CASIGTGPQFF. CDR3 bases: TGTGCCAGCATAGGGACAGGGCCGCAGTTCTTC.